This paragraph reports one T cell receptor (beta chain). Authors' processing steps: Reference gene primer amplification gave nucleated cell count estimates. Measured with immunoSEQ multiplex PCR; TCRdb has only the in-frame clones, and not every one. V, J and clone size are those of that table, while D and trimming were read from the DNA. This repertoire shows about 220,000 clones, around 83% found once; its top ten account for more than 8%. The data were obtained in a study of blood T cell repertoires in COVID-19. Germline V gives CDR1 SQVTM, CDR2 ANQGSEA. Germline trimming cut 7 bases from V and 4 bases from J; bases unmatched to any gene: 1. This CDR3 has 12 residues.

The rearrangement links TRBV29-1 to TRBJ2-1, with TRBD2 identical over 10 bases. This clonotype was sampled from a woman in her fifties or sixties with acute or convalescent COVID-19. The sequencing input was peripheral blood. Here the CDR3 DNA reads TGCAGCGGGACTAGCGGATACAATGAGCAGTTCTTC. It encodes CSGTSGYNEQFF.